This TCR beta chain derives from a study of cytomegalovirus exposure and HLA in healthy donors. About the research overall: Within an early data release were tens of millions of unique TCRs drawn from HLA-typed donors.

PCR employed 60 Vbeta and 13 Jbeta primers. The repertoire was sequenced with immunoSEQ multiplex PCR; TCRdb's copy has only in-frame clones and lacks some. The table records roughly 190,000 clones, 80% of them present only once. CDR1 SGHRS and CDR2 YFSETQ come from the germline V gene. The CDR3 has 15 amino acids. The V gene end was trimmed by 0 bases and the J gene end by 1 base; junction bases not matched to a gene: 2. The sequence was obtained from a man aged 40-49 years in good health and CMV-seropositive. The sequenced material came from PBMCs. The chain couples TRBV5-1 to TRBJ2-3, with 7 bases identical to TRBD2. The CDR3 nucleotides are TGCGCCAGCAGCTTGGATGCGGGGGGCACAGATACGCAGTATTTT. It codes for CASSLDAGGTDTQYF.